The clone carrying this T cell receptor beta chain appeared a few times. Its specificity is unknown. A much larger clone sits a single nucleotide away, making a read error possible. This entry belongs to a study of CD8+CD57+ T cells in acquired aplastic anemia. Study observations and caveats: No significant patient-versus-control difference appeared in CD8+ Simpson's diversity.

Researchers used genomic DNA as the template to profile TCR beta VDJ and CDR3. One entry per CDR3 protein results from TCRdb running MiXCR on the reads. The sample has about 200,000 distinct CDR3 sequences; less than 75% are singletons. The CDR3 has 13 amino acids. Germline CDR1 MNHEY, CDR2 SMNVEV (reference sequence). V was trimmed by 2 bases and J by 12 bases, leaving 11 bases between them. The sequenced patients had an expansion of CD8+CD57+ cells seen by flow cytometry. Among the patients, all had severe acquired aplastic anemia. Patients had not yet gotten any therapy when their blood was taken for sampling.

Sequencing was done on a sample of sorted CD4+, CD8+, or CD8+CD57+ T cells (not recorded which) from PBMCs. This clonotype originated in a human donor with aplastic anemia. J is TRBJ1-6 and V is TRBV27; D is unresolved. CDR3 DNA: TGTGCCAGCAGTTTAGACTCACATTTACCCCTCCACTTT. Translating gives CASSLDSHLPLHF.